This T cell receptor (beta chain) was identified during a study of blood T cell repertoires in COVID-19. Overall study context: Acute and convalescent COVID-19 specimens originated in the United States, Italy and Spain. In each case, the material was cDNA or gDNA derived from T cells, B-cell-depleted T cells, or PBMCs.

Clinical history reported by participants formed the basis on which cohorts were assigned. Two negative PCRs, clearance, or symptom resolution had been documented for recovered Cohort 3 donors. The CDR3 is 14 amino acids. V lost 3 bases and J 5 bases, leaving 14 bases between the germline ends. In germline, CDR1 is MNHEY, CDR2 SMNVEV (reference sequence). Some clones are missing from TCRdb's copy, which holds only in-frame ones; the method was immunoSEQ multiplex PCR. The sample gives 140,000 to 150,000 clones, approximately 80% of which show up once; more than 5% is in the top ten. The V gene is TRBV27, the J gene TRBJ2-7; the D gene is possibly TRBD1 (6 bases). The receptor was isolated from a woman aged 40 to 50 who had recovered from COVID-19. Sequencing used PBMCs or T cells enriched from blood (not recorded which). As DNA, the CDR3 is TGTGCCAGCAGTTTCGCCAGGGGCCGGGACGAGCAGTACTTC. It encodes CASSFARGRDEQYF.